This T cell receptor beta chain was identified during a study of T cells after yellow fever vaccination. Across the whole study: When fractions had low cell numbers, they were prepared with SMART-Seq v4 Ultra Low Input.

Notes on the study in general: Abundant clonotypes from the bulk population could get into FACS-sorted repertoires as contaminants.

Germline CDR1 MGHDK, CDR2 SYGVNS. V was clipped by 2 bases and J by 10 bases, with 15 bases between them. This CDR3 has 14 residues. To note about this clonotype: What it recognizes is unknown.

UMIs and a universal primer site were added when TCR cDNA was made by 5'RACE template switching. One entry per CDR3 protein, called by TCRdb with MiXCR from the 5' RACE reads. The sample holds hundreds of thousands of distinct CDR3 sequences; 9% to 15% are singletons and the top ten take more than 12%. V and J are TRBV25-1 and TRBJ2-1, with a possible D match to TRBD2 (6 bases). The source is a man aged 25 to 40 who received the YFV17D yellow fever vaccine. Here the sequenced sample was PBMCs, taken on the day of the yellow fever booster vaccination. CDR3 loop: CASSEGAGGTEQFF. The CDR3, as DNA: TGTGCCAGCAGTGAAGGTGCGGGCGGGACCGAGCAGTTCTTC.